Listed below are T cell receptor beta chains from one sample, sequenced in a study of technical replicates of blood from several donors. Repertoires were generated with immunoSEQ multiplex PCR, while TCRdb's copy carries only in-frame clones and drops some. The table includes roughly 93,000 clones, 95% detected once. The sequenced sample was T cells isolated from PBMCs. The origin of the receptors is a human donor in good health. CDR3s include the opening cysteine and the closing phenylalanine or tryptophan. A D gene is named only where the DNA matches it firmly. Size is stated for part of the rows, as once, few or many counts, or as a class when the clone is expanded.

size,V,J,D,DNA,CDR3
NA,TRBV28,TRBJ1-2,NA,TGTGCCAGCAGTTTACCCGGAGGGGAGAGAAACTATGGCTACACCTTC,CASSLPGGERNYGYTF
NA,TRBV6-6,TRBJ2-7,NA,TGTGCCAGCAGCCCTAGCGCGATCTCCTACGAGCAGTACTTC,CASSPSAISYEQYF
once,TRBV5-4,TRBJ1-2,NA,TGTGCCAGCAGCTTCGGGTTCCACAGGGAGGGCGGCTACACCTTC,CASSFGFHREGGYTF
NA,TRBV14,TRBJ1-1,NA,TGTGCCAGCAGCCATCGGGGTATGAACACTGAAGCTTTCTTT,CASSHRGMNTEAFF
few,TRBV2,TRBJ1-1,NA,TGTGCCAGCAGCCGGACAGAAGCTTTCTTT,CASSRTEAFF
NA,TRBV29-1,TRBJ2-5,TRBD1,TGCAGCGTGAACAGGGGTCCCCAAGAGACCCAGTACTTC,CSVNRGPQETQYF
NA,TRBV5-1,TRBJ2-6,NA,TGCGCCAGCAGCTCCCGGGACACGATCGGCGTCCTGACTTTC,CASSSRDTIGVLTF
NA,TRBV6-1,TRBJ2-7,TRBD1,TGTGCCAGCAGTGAAGGGACAGGGCCCGTCTACGAGCAGTACTTC,CASSEGTGPVYEQYF
NA,TRBV27,TRBJ2-3,TRBD1,TGTGCCAGCAGATATGCCGGGACAGCTAGCACAGATACGCAGTATTTT,CASRYAGTASTDTQYF
NA,TRBV7-3,TRBJ2-2,NA,TGTGCCAGCAGCAAAACCGGGACAAGCACCGGGGAGCTGTTTTTT,CASSKTGTSTGELFF
NA,TRBV28,TRBJ2-7,TRBD2,TGTGCCAGCAGTTTCTCCGACCTCCCCATTAGCGGGAGTTTGTACGAGCAGTACTTC,CASSFSDLPISGSLYEQYF
NA,TRBV7-9,TRBJ2-7,TRBD2,TGTGCCAGCAGCTTAGTACTAGCGGGCCAGAGATATACCTACGAGCAGTACTTC,CASSLVLAGQRYTYEQYF
NA,TRBV6-6,TRBJ1-1,TRBD1,TGTGCCAGCAGCCACAAAGACAGGGAACATGAAGCTTTCTTT,CASSHKDREHEAFF
NA,TRBV12-5,TRBJ2-2,TRBD1,TGTGCTAGTGGTTTGGACAGGGGTTTCACCGGGGAGCTGTTTTTT,CASGLDRGFTGELFF
NA,TRBV27,TRBJ1-1,NA,TGTGCCAGCATGCCCCCGGGGACTGACGAAGCTTTCTTT,CASMPPGTDEAFF
NA,TRBV19,TRBJ1-5,NA,TGTGCCAGTAGCCGAACAACAGATCAGCCCCAGCATTTT,CASSRTTDQPQHF
few,TRBV11-3,TRBJ1-1,NA,TGTGCCAGCAGCGTTTCGGGGGCTGAAGCTTTCTTT,CASSVSGAEAFF
NA,TRBV27,TRBJ1-6,TRBD1,TGTGCCAGCATGGGTTTGGGGACAGCGGCTCACTTT,CASMGLGTAAHF